This T cell receptor beta chain was observed in a study of blood T cell repertoires in COVID-19. Whole-study context: The United States, Italy and Spain were the sources of the acute and convalescent COVID-19 samples. PBMCs, B-cell-depleted T cells, or T cells provided the cDNA or gDNA that made up the material.

The germline V gene has CDR1 ENHRY and CDR2 SYGVKD. Trimming took off 2 bases at V and 6 bases at J, with 13 bases between the two ends. This CDR3 comprises 14 residues. As originally analysed: Amplification with reference gene primers provided the estimates of nucleated cell counts. Assay: immunoSEQ multiplex PCR; the TCRdb copy retains only in-frame clones and omits some. V and J calls and clone size are those listed in that table; D and trimming were worked out from the DNA. Among some 150,000 clones, around 90% were seen once, and the ten largest hold roughly 4.5%. The TCR sequence derives from an older woman with active or convalescent COVID-19. The gene calls are TRBV10-3 and TRBJ2-5; possibly TRBD1 for D (6 bases). Source material: peripheral blood. As DNA, the CDR3 is TGTGCCATCAGTGAGGGGACATTGCCAAAGACCCAGTACTTC. Encoded protein: CAISEGTLPKTQYF.